What follows describes a single T cell receptor beta chain. This entry is derived from a study of blood T cell repertoires in COVID-19. CDR1 is SGHRS, CDR2 YFSETQ, per germline. The CDR3 extends over 14 amino acids. V lost 5 bases to trimming and J lost 7 bases, with 18 bases between them. All enrollees were roughly 18 to 100 years old and from around 25 US areas. Cohort allocation depended upon clinical history that participants reported. The method was immunoSEQ multiplex PCR; TCRdb's version includes in-frame clones alone and lacks a portion of them. Altogether about 190,000 clones are present, about 83% being singletons, with the ten largest covering around 9%.

The receptor was derived from a woman aged 25-40 years who had recovered from COVID-19. Sequenced input: PBMCs or T cells enriched from blood (not recorded which). The rearrangement uses TRBV5-1 and TRBJ2-5; D may be TRBD1 (5 bases). CDR3 amino acids: CASSQDTSSGTQYF. The CDR3, as DNA: TGCGCCAGCAGTCAGGACACGTCGTCAGGGACCCAGTACTTC.